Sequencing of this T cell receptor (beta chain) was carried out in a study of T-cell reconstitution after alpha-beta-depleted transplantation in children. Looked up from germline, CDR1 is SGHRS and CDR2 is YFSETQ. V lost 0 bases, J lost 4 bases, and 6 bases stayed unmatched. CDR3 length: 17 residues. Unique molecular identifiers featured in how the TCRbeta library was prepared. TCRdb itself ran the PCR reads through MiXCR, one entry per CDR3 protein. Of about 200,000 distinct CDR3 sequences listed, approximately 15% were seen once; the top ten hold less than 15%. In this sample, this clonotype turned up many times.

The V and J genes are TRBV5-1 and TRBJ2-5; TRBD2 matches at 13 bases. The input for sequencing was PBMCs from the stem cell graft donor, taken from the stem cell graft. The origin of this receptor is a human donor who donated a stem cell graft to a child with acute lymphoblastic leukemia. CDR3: CASSLDGLAGEGETQYF. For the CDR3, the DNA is TGCGCCAGCAGCTTGGATGGACTAGCGGGAGAGGGAGAGACCCAGTACTTC.